This entry lists 29 T cell receptor beta chains sequenced from one sample in a study of sequential checkpoint blockade in melanoma. The table came from immunoSEQ multiplex PCR; TCRdb's copy has only in-frame clones and leaves some out. The table shows about 9,600 clones, with about 25% occurring only once. Treatment of the sample: randomized to nivolumab then ipilimumab (arm A) or the reverse (arm B). This sample comprised tumor tissue (inferred from file names), obtained from a patient given nivolumab and ipilimumab in sequence. The receptor set was obtained from a human donor with melanoma.

The CDR3 region is CASSGTSENTGELFF. The CDR3 nucleotides read TGTGCCAGCAGCGGGACTAGCGAGAACACCGGGGAGCTGTTTTTT. This rearrangement joins TRBV9 to TRBJ2-2; 9 bases line up with TRBD2. V lost 3 bases, J lost 1 base, and 1 base stayed unmatched. This CDR3 region has 15 residues. The germline V gene has CDR1 SGDLS and CDR2 YYNGEE. Looking up the rest from reference TRBV9 and TRBJ2-2 gives the full variable domain: DSGVTQTPKHLITATGQRVTLRCSPRSGDLSVYWYQQSLDQGLQFLIQYYNGEERAKGNILERFSAQQFPDLHSELNLSSLELGDSALYFCASSGTSENTGELFFGEGSRLTVL.

This clone occurred a few times. J is TRBJ2-7 and V is TRBV11-3; 11 bases are shared with TRBD1. V dropped 4 bases and J dropped 1; count of bases not matched to a gene: 6. This CDR3 has 16 amino acids. In germline, CDR1 is SGHNT, CDR2 YENEEA. The CDR3: CASSSYGTGGSYEQYF. DNA for the CDR3: TGTGCCAGCAGCTCCTACGGGACAGGGGGTTCCTACGAGCAGTACTTC.

This clone rates as medium-sized. The chain couples TRBV14 to TRBJ2-3, with D hard to call. The CDR3 runs to 18 residues. With 4 bases removed from V and 5 bases from J, the gap between germline ends came to 25 bases. Germline loops: CDR1 SGHDN, CDR2 FVKESK. This chain's CDR3 is CASSPGLGSSSPRDTQYF. For the CDR3, the DNA is TGTGCCAGCAGCCCCGGCCTGGGCAGTAGCTCCCCCAGAGATACGCAGTATTTT.

This clone was seen repeatedly, ten times or more. This chain joins TRBV7-6 and TRBJ1-3; no firm D call. Germline-derived CDR1 and CDR2 are SGHVS and FNYEAQ. The CDR3 spans 14 residues. Trimming shortened V by 5 bases and J by 9 bases, and 17 bases separated the two germline ends. The CDR3 here is CASSPPPERRTIYF. As DNA, the CDR3 is TGTGCCAGCAGCCCCCCCCCGGAGCGGCGCACCATATATTTT. The whole variable domain, remainder taken from reference TRBV7-6 and TRBJ1-3, is GAGVSQSPRYKVTKRGQDVALRCDPISGHVSLYWYRQALGQGPEFLTYFNYEAQQDKSGLPNDRFSAERPEGSISTLTIQRTEQRDSAMYRCASSPPPERRTIYFGEGSWLTVV.

By proportion, this clone is medium-sized. This sequence joins TRBV29-1 and TRBJ1-2, with a possible D match to TRBD1 (5 bases). The germline V gene has CDR1 SQVTM and CDR2 ANQGSEA. The CDR3 is 12 residues long. Trimming took off 1 base at V and 4 bases at J, with 7 bases between the two ends. The CDR3 sequence: CSVEGTPYGYTF. In DNA, the CDR3 is TGCAGCGTTGAAGGGACACCCTATGGCTACACCTTC. Looking up the rest from reference TRBV29-1 and TRBJ1-2 gives the full variable domain: SAVISQKPSRDICQRGTSLTIQCQVDSQVTMMFWYRQQPGQSLTLIATANQGSEATYESGFVIDKFPISRPNLTFSTLTVSNMSPEDSSIYLCSVEGTPYGYTFGSGTRLTVV.

The chain has TRBV23-1 and TRBJ2-1; D gene ambiguous. TRBV23-1 has ORF status, its function being uncertain. V was cut by 6 bases and J by 6 bases, with 15 bases left in between. There are 14 residues in the CDR3. The CDR3 here is CASSQVPGGNEQFF. CDR3 nucleotides: TGCGCCAGCAGCCAAGTTCCAGGCGGCAATGAGCAGTTCTTC.

This clone was counted between two and nine times. The chain is built from TRBV9 and TRBJ1-4; D is perhaps TRBD1 (5 bases). Trimming took 3 bases from V and 6 from J, leaving 15 bases between them. Germline CDR1 and CDR2: SGDLS and YYNGEE. The CDR3 runs to 15 residues. The CDR3 spells CASSADSGRDEKLFF. CDR3 DNA: TGTGCCAGCAGCGCCGATTCGGGGCGGGATGAAAAACTGTTTTTT.

This rearrangement joins TRBV29-1 to TRBJ2-1, with D uncertain. CDR3 length equals 12 residues. Trimming took 2 bases from V and 1 from J, leaving 3 bases between them. CDR1 and CDR2 (germline): SQVTM, ANQGSEA. The CDR3 DNA is TGCAGCGTTGAAAGGTCCTACAATGAGCAGTTCTTC. Amino acids: CSVERSYNEQFF.

This sequence joins TRBV5-1 and TRBJ2-3; 9 nucleotides line up with TRBD2. This CDR3 is built from 15 residues. CDR1 is SGHRS, CDR2 YFSETQ, per germline. Trimming removed 3 bases from V and 3 bases from J; junction bases left unmatched: 5. As DNA, the CDR3 is TGCGCCAGCAGCTCGCGGGAGGGCCGGACAGATACGCAGTATTTT. The encoded protein is CASSSREGRTDTQYF.

This clone was observed a few times. The chain carries TRBV9 and TRBJ1-2, with TRBD1 matching over 7 bases. Trimming removed 4 bases from V and 4 bases from J; junction bases left unmatched: 7. This CDR3 region has 14 residues. Germline V gives CDR1 SGDLS, CDR2 YYNGEE. The CDR3 DNA is TGTGCCAGCAGCACCAGACAGGGTACCTATGGCTACACCTTC. This encodes CASSTRQGTYGYTF.

This clone has a handful of counts. The gene calls are TRBV6-8 and TRBJ2-1, with 14 bases fitting TRBD2. This CDR3 region has 14 residues. Germline CDR1 and CDR2: MNHGY and SAAAGT. Germline trimming cut 2 bases from V and 14 bases from J; bases unmatched to any gene: 5. CDR3 amino acids: CASSYGTSGSGEFF. DNA for the CDR3: TGTGCCAGCAGTTACGGGACTAGCGGGAGTGGTGAGTTCTTC.

The sample holds a few counts of this clone. A junction end diverges from the germline sequence, so it may reflect a read error. The V and J genes are TRBV6-8 and TRBJ2-7; TRBD2 aligns across 7 bases. The CDR3 length is 14 residues. CDR1 is MNHGY and CDR2 is SAAAGT in the germline V gene. The CDR3 region is CAISSGTTPYEQYF. In DNA form, the CDR3 reads TGTGCCATCAGTTCCGGGACTACACCTTACGAGCAGTACTTC.

This clone was counted many times. This chain connects TRBV11-3 to TRBJ2-7; 10 nucleotides align to TRBD1. CDR1 and CDR2 from the germline V gene are SGHNT and YENEEA. Trimming at V came to 4 bases and at J to 4 bases, leaving 7 bases not matched to a gene. The length of the CDR3 is 15 residues. CDR3 amino acids: CASSSRTGGGYEQYF. Written as DNA, the CDR3 is TGTGCCAGCAGCTCAAGGACAGGGGGAGGGTACGAGCAGTACTTC.

There are a few counts of this clone. CDR3 sequence (DNA): TGTGCCAGCAGCTCCCAAAAAGGGGCGGAGACCCAGTACTTC. Its protein product is CASSSQKGAETQYF. The chain is built from TRBV11-3 and TRBJ2-5, with D perhaps matching TRBD1 (5 bases). This CDR3 region has 14 residues. Per germline, CDR1 SGHNT and CDR2 YENEEA. Trimming pared 4 bases from V and 5 bases from J, leaving 14 bases between. Based on the CDR3 plus reference TRBV11-3 and TRBJ2-5, the full variable domain is EAGVVQSPRYKIIEKKQPVAFWCNPISGHNTLYWYLQNLGQGPELLIRYENEEAVDDSQLPKDRFSAERLKGVDSTLKIQPAELGDSAVYLCASSSQKGAETQYFGPGTRLLVL.

V gene TRBV19 combines with J gene TRBJ2-7; D not certain. Trimming left V 4 bases short and J 0 bases short, with 10 bases between. Germline V gene sequence: CDR1 LNHDA, CDR2 SQIVND (reference sequence). This CDR3 region has 14 residues. Here the CDR3 DNA reads TGTGCCAGTAGTAACCCCCGACTCTCCTACGAGCAGTACTTC. It codes for CASSNPRLSYEQYF. Supplemented by reference TRBV19 and TRBJ2-7, the full variable domain reads DGGITQSPKYLFRKEGQNVTLSCEQNLNHDAMYWYRQDPGQGLRLIYYSQIVNDFQKGDIAEGYSVSREKKESFPLTVTSAQKNPTAFYLCASSNPRLSYEQYFGPGTRLTVT.

This clone occurred many times. The chain carries TRBV11-3 and TRBJ2-1, with TRBD2 matching over 12 bases. V was clipped by 5 bases and J by 6 bases; unmatched bases: 5. In germline, CDR1 is SGHNT, CDR2 YENEEA. This CDR3 has 15 amino acids. CDR3 bases: TGTGCCAGCAGCGAAACTAGCGGGAGGTTCAATGAGCAGTTCTTC. Translation gives CASSETSGRFNEQFF.

This clone was picked up a small number of times. CDR3 nucleotide sequence: TGTGCCAGCACTGGGGATAGCTCCTACGAGCAGTACTTC. Translated, it gives CASTGDSSYEQYF. The genes are TRBV6-8 and TRBJ2-7; D unresolved. V lost 7 bases, J lost 0 bases, and 10 bases lay in between. CDR3 length: 13 residues. Germline-derived CDR1 and CDR2 are MNHGY and SAAAGT.

The CDR3 nucleotides are TGTGCCAGCAGTCCTACGGGACTAGCGGGAAAGTTAGATACGCAGTATTTT. It yields the protein CASSPTGLAGKLDTQYF. The J gene is TRBJ2-3, the V gene TRBV28, with 13 bases lining up with TRBD2. V lost 5 bases, J lost 5 bases, and 10 bases stayed unmatched. Germline loops: CDR1 MDHEN, CDR2 SYDVKM. CDR3 length: 17 residues. Based on the CDR3 plus reference TRBV28 and TRBJ2-3, the full variable domain is DVKVTQSSRYLVKRTGEKVFLECVQDMDHENMFWYRQDPGLGLRLIYFSYDVKMKEKGDIPEGYSVSREKKERFSLILESASTNQTSMYLCASSPTGLAGKLDTQYFGPGTRLTVL.

This clone was seen more than once but under ten times. The V and J genes are TRBV11-3 and TRBJ2-7; 7 bases are shared with TRBD2. CDR3 length: 15 amino acids. V was pared by 2 bases and J by 2 bases, with 6 bases of the junction left unmatched. Per the germline V gene, CDR1 is SGHNT and CDR2 is YENEEA. The DNA of the CDR3 is TGTGCCAGCAGCTTAACGGGAGGCCCAGCCTACGAGCAGTACTTC. Protein: CASSLTGGPAYEQYF.

This clone was seen a handful of times. V usage is TRBV10-2 and J usage is TRBJ1-1; no clear D gene. The CDR3 covers 14 residues. V was shortened by 4 bases and J by 1 base, with 10 bases between the two germline ends. The germline CDR1 and CDR2 sequences are WSHSY and SAAADI. The CDR3 sequence is CASSVTSRNTEAFF. The CDR3 nucleotides are TGCGCCAGCAGTGTTACTTCAAGGAACACTGAAGCTTTCTTT.

The chain links TRBV4-1 to TRBJ2-1, with 11 bases identical to TRBD2. J was trimmed by 15 bases and V by 0 bases; bases with no gene match: 7. Germline assignment: CDR1 MGHRA and CDR2 YSYEKL. The CDR3 has 14 amino acids. The chain's CDR3 is CASSQDPLAGVMFF. The CDR3 region has the DNA TGCGCCAGCAGCCAAGATCCACTAGCGGGAGTGATGTTCTTC.

This chain joins TRBV6-8 and TRBJ1-5, with D hard to call. Trimming pared 5 bases from V and 9 bases from J, leaving 17 bases between. This CDR3 has 14 amino acids. Germline loops: CDR1 MNHGY, CDR2 SAAAGT. This CDR3 is CASSDGRPGRPQHF. CDR3 coding DNA: TGTGCCAGCAGTGATGGCAGACCTGGGCGGCCCCAGCATTTT.

The rearrangement links TRBV12-5 to TRBJ2-3; 11 bases fit TRBD1. Germline lookup yields CDR1 LGHNT and CDR2 FRNRAP. This CDR3 is built from 19 residues. The trim removed 0 bases at V and 2 bases at J, leaving 10 bases unmatched. The CDR3 reads CASGLVQDGTGGLTDTQYF. Here the CDR3 DNA reads TGTGCTAGTGGTTTGGTACAGGATGGGACAGGGGGTCTCACAGATACGCAGTATTTT.

A remark on this clone: At one end the junction does not follow the germline gene, possibly because of a read error. V usage is TRBV6-8 and J usage is TRBJ2-7; possibly TRBD1 or TRBD2 for D (6 bases each). Per germline, CDR1 MNHGY and CDR2 SAAAGT. The CDR3 loop spans 14 amino acids. CDR3 amino acids: CAISVRGEGGEQYF. Written as DNA, the CDR3 is TGTGCCATCAGTGTGAGGGGCGAGGGGGGCGAGCAGTACTTC.

This clone is categorized as medium-sized (0.01 to 0.1%). This chain links TRBV10-2 with TRBJ2-7, with 10 bases that match TRBD1. Germline lookup yields CDR1 WSHSY and CDR2 SAAADI. The ends lost 8 bases at V and 3 bases at J; junction bases unmatched: 4. The CDR3 loop spans 13 amino acids. The CDR3 is CASRDRGYYEQYF. The CDR3 DNA sequence: TGCGCCAGCCGGGACAGGGGTTACTACGAGCAGTACTTC.

This clone came up many times. The J gene is TRBJ2-1, the V gene TRBV9; D is perhaps TRBD1 or TRBD2 (5 bases each). Per germline, CDR1 SGDLS and CDR2 YYNGEE. The CDR3 extends over 14 amino acids. The V and J ends lost 4 bases and 8 bases respectively, with 16 bases between them. For the CDR3, the DNA is TGTGCCAGCAGCCTCGGGACCCGCGTCGATGAGCAGTTCTTC. Translation: CASSLGTRVDEQFF.

V and J are TRBV15 and TRBJ1-1; the D gene is possibly TRBD1 (5 bases). Germline assignment: CDR1 LNHNV and CDR2 YYDKDF (reference sequence). This CDR3 is built from 15 residues. Between the trimmed V and J ends, which lost 0 bases and 4 bases, there was a span of 12 bases. CDR3 protein: CATSRDARGGTEAFF. For the CDR3, the DNA is TGTGCCACCAGCAGAGATGCGCGGGGGGGCACTGAAGCTTTCTTT. Complete variable domain (other parts from reference TRBV15 and TRBJ1-1): DAMVIQNPRYQVTQFGKPVTLSCSQTLNHNVMYWYQQKSSQAPKLLFHYYDKDFNNEADTPDNFQSRRPNTSFCFLDIRSPGLGDTAMYLCATSRDARGGTEAFFGQGTRLTVV.

This chain connects TRBV11-3 to TRBJ2-1; TRBD1 is a possible D gene (5 bases). The CDR3 has 17 amino acids. Germline V lookup: CDR1 SGHNT, CDR2 YENEEA. Trimming removed 4 bases at V and 0 bases at J, with 16 bases between. The CDR3 here is CASSSLPRTSSYNEQFF. The CDR3 region has the DNA TGTGCCAGCAGCTCCCTCCCACGGACAAGCTCCTACAATGAGCAGTTCTTC.

The rearrangement joins TRBV7-6 to TRBJ2-2; possible D gene TRBD2, 5 bases. V gave up 2 bases and J gave up 2 bases, with 12 bases separating them. The CDR3 contains 16 residues. Germline-derived CDR1 and CDR2 are SGHVS and FNYEAQ. The CDR3 sequence is CASSLRETTNTGELFF. The CDR3 coding sequence is TGTGCCAGCAGCTTACGAGAGACTACTAACACCGGGGAGCTGTTTTTT.